The 17 T cell receptor beta chains given below trace back to one sample, sequenced in a study of Ad26.COV2.S vaccination and SARS-CoV-2 variants. Method: immunoSEQ multiplex PCR; TCRdb's copy keeps in-frame clones and lacks some. The profile shows roughly 350,000 clones, about 86% of them singletons. Documented treatment: around 19 received Ad26.COV2.S at low or high dose, single or two shots; about five received placebo; per-sample allocation not given. It was on day 63 after the first vaccine or placebo injection that samples were taken. The sequenced sample was peripheral blood, obtained in a trial of Ad26.COV2.S vaccine versus placebo. Every receptor here comes from a person between 18 and 60 years old who received the Ad26.COV2.S COVID-19 vaccine or a placebo.

This chain connects TRBV7-5 to TRBJ1-2; the DNA was not compared with TRBD1, the D call given in the table. TRBV7-5 is given as a pseudogene. This CDR3 comprises 15 residues. In DNA, the CDR3 is TGTGCCAGAAGCTTAGACAGGGAATGGGTATATGGCTACACCTTC. This sequence encodes CARSLDREWVYGYTF.

The chain couples TRBV28 to TRBJ1-1, with unresolved D. The V end lost 6 bases, the J end lost 0 bases, and 17 bases lay between the germline ends. Germline V CDR1 and CDR2: MDHEN, SYDVKM. This CDR3 has 16 residues. The CDR3 reads CASSLVLLIMNTEAFF. In DNA form, the CDR3 reads TGTGCCAGCAGCTTAGTCTTACTAATCATGAACACTGAAGCTTTCTTT.

The chain employs TRBV7-3 and TRBJ2-1; 8 bases match TRBD2. The germline CDR1 and CDR2 sequences are SGHTA and FQGTGA. This CDR3 contains 15 residues. The J segment lost 8 bases and the V segment lost 5 bases, leaving 11 bases of the junction unmatched. In DNA form, the CDR3 reads TGTGCCAGCAGCCCGACTAGCGAGAGGGCACATGAGCAGTTCTTC. It yields the protein CASSPTSERAHEQFF.

The chain carries TRBV28 and TRBJ1-2; D is possibly TRBD1 (5 bases). The V gene's germline CDR1 is MDHEN and CDR2 SYDVKM. The V end was cut by 7 bases, the J end by 6 bases, with 12 bases between. CDR3 length equals 12 residues. CDR3 in amino acids: CASTRGGNGYTF. In DNA, the CDR3 is TGTGCCAGCACCCGGGGGGGGAATGGCTACACCTTC.

The genes are TRBV7-9 and TRBJ2-3; D gene unclear. The germline gives CDR1 SEHNR, CDR2 FQNEAQ (reference sequence). CDR3 length: 16 amino acids. V lost 7 bases to trimming and J lost 0 bases, with 17 bases between them. CDR3 in DNA: TGTGCCAGCATCCCCTTGATGTCCCCTAGCACAGATACGCAGTATTTT. This encodes CASIPLMSPSTDTQYF.

This clone was found a few times. This chain uses TRBV3-1 (or the pseudogene TRBV3-2) with TRBJ2-2; tentatively, D is TRBD2 (6 bases). The CDR3 has 15 residues. The germline V and J ends were trimmed by 2 bases and 4 bases, with 11 bases remaining between them. Germline CDR1 and CDR2: LGHDT and YNNKEL (reference sequence). The CDR3 loop reads CASSQLRDSTGELFF. CDR3 bases: TGTGCCAGCAGCCAATTGCGGGATTCCACCGGGGAGCTGTTTTTT.

The chain recombines TRBV6-2 or TRBV6-3 with TRBJ2-1; TRBD2 matches at 8 bases. In germline, CDR1 is MNHEY, CDR2 SVGEGT. With 2 bases clipped from V and 3 bases from J, the junction kept 6 bases outside the gene matches. The length of the CDR3 is 16 residues. The CDR3 DNA reads TGTGCCAGCAGTTACCCCAGCGGGGGCCGCTACAATGAGCAGTTCTTC. This encodes CASSYPSGGRYNEQFF.

This clone was recorded once. This chain connects TRBV19 to TRBJ2-2; D unresolved. The V end lost 4 bases, the J end lost 2 bases, and 8 bases lay between the germline ends. From germline, CDR1 is LNHDA and CDR2 SQIVND (reference sequence). CDR3 length: 14 amino acids. CDR3 protein: CASSRKANTGELFF. Here the CDR3 DNA reads TGTGCCAGTAGTAGAAAGGCAAACACCGGGGAGCTGTTTTTT.

The V call is TRBV11-2, the J call TRBJ2-3; D call uncertain. The CDR3 totals 14 residues. Trimming shortened V by 5 bases and J by 4 bases, and 13 bases separated the two germline ends. Germline V gene sequence: CDR1 SGHAT, CDR2 FQNNGV. CDR3 DNA sequence: TGTGCCAGCAGCCCTACTCGGGTGGCAGATACGCAGTATTTT. Translating it yields CASSPTRVADTQYF.

The J gene is TRBJ2-7, the V gene TRBV7-2; unclear D gene. Trimming left V 2 bases short and J 7 bases short, with 9 bases between. The CDR3 covers 12 residues. From germline, CDR1 is SGHTA and CDR2 FQGNSA. In DNA form, the CDR3 reads TGTGCCAGCAGCTTACAGAGTCGGGAGCAGTACTTC. This encodes CASSLQSREQYF.

J is TRBJ1-1 and V is TRBV9; D may be TRBD1 (6 bases). Trimming cost V 0 bases and J 6 bases, with 12 bases left between them. Germline CDR1 SGDLS, CDR2 YYNGEE. The CDR3 runs to 14 residues. The CDR3 sequence: CASSVAGQGAEAFF. The CDR3 region has the DNA TGTGCCAGCAGCGTAGCGGGACAAGGGGCTGAAGCTTTCTTT.

About this clone: Other DNA sequences in this sample translate to the same CDR3. The V call is TRBV6-5, the J call TRBJ1-4; 7 bases are shared with TRBD1. This CDR3 comprises 14 residues. V was clipped by 0 bases and J by 11 bases; unmatched bases: 6. In germline, CDR1 is MNHEY, CDR2 SVGAGI. This chain's CDR3 is CASSYSDRVEKLFF. CDR3 coding DNA: TGTGCCAGCAGTTACTCAGACAGGGTAGAGAAACTGTTTTTT.

This chain uses TRBV28 with TRBJ1-1, with 11 bases identical to TRBD1. Per the germline V gene, CDR1 is MDHEN and CDR2 is SYDVKM. V shed 7 bases and J 2 bases; nucleotides not matched to a gene: 9. The CDR3 is made up of 16 amino acids. CDR3 region: CASIMDRGLGNTEAFF. CDR3 sequence (DNA): TGTGCCAGCATAATGGACAGGGGGCTAGGTAACACTGAAGCTTTCTTT.

The chain employs TRBV2 and TRBJ1-6, with 9 bases that match TRBD1. The J segment lost 6 bases and the V segment lost 4 bases, leaving 13 bases of the junction unmatched. The CDR3 has 18 amino acids. From germline, CDR1 is SNHLY and CDR2 FYNNEI. CDR3 sequence: CASSGNRGLMKSNSPLHF. CDR3 coding DNA: TGTGCCAGCAGTGGCAACAGGGGGCTGATGAAGAGTAATTCACCCCTCCACTTT.

The chain employs TRBV30 and TRBJ1-2, with a weak D call TRBD1 (5 bases). Per germline, CDR1 GTSNPN and CDR2 SVGIG (reference sequence). CDR3 length: 15 residues. With 2 bases removed from V and 3 bases from J, the gap between germline ends came to 16 bases. CDR3 DNA: TGTGCCTGGAGTCCTCGACTTGGGGGGGACTATGGCTACACCTTC. Its translation: CAWSPRLGGDYGYTF.

This clone came up once. The chain has TRBV5-6 and TRBJ2-3; the D call may be TRBD1 or TRBD2 (5 bases each). This CDR3 is built from 14 residues. Between the trimmed V and J ends, which lost 4 bases and 1 base, there was a span of 10 bases. Germline loops: CDR1 SGHDT, CDR2 YYEEEE. The CDR3 region has the DNA TGTGCCAGCAGCCCGGGACGGCGCACAGATACGCAGTATTTT. This codes for CASSPGRRTDTQYF.

The chain combines TRBV6-5 with TRBJ1-1; no reliable D call. Per the germline V gene, CDR1 is MNHEY and CDR2 is SVGAGI. This CDR3 has 14 amino acids. Trimming cost V 8 bases and J 1 base, with 14 bases left between them. The CDR3 bases are TGTGCCAGCGCCAGCTGGAGGGAGAACACTGAAGCTTTCTTT. Encoded protein: CASASWRENTEAFF.